This TCR beta chain comes out of a study of blood T cell repertoires in COVID-19. Whole-study context: The cDNA or gDNA used as material had been derived from T cells, B-cell-depleted T cells, or PBMCs.

CDR1 and CDR2 (germline): KGHDR, SFDVKD. CDR3 length: 12 residues. V lost 5 bases to trimming and J lost 6 bases, with 9 bases between them. Profiled with immunoSEQ multiplex PCR; TCRdb holds only in-frame clones, not every one. The sample shows around 75,000 clones, around 90% of them seen only once. The TCR sequence derives from a human donor in a cohort sampled during active COVID-19. The V gene is TRBV24-1, the J gene TRBJ1-2; no reliable D call. The specimen was peripheral blood. The CDR3 region is CATSADGNGYTF. CDR3 DNA: TGTGCCACCAGTGCGGACGGGAATGGCTACACCTTC.